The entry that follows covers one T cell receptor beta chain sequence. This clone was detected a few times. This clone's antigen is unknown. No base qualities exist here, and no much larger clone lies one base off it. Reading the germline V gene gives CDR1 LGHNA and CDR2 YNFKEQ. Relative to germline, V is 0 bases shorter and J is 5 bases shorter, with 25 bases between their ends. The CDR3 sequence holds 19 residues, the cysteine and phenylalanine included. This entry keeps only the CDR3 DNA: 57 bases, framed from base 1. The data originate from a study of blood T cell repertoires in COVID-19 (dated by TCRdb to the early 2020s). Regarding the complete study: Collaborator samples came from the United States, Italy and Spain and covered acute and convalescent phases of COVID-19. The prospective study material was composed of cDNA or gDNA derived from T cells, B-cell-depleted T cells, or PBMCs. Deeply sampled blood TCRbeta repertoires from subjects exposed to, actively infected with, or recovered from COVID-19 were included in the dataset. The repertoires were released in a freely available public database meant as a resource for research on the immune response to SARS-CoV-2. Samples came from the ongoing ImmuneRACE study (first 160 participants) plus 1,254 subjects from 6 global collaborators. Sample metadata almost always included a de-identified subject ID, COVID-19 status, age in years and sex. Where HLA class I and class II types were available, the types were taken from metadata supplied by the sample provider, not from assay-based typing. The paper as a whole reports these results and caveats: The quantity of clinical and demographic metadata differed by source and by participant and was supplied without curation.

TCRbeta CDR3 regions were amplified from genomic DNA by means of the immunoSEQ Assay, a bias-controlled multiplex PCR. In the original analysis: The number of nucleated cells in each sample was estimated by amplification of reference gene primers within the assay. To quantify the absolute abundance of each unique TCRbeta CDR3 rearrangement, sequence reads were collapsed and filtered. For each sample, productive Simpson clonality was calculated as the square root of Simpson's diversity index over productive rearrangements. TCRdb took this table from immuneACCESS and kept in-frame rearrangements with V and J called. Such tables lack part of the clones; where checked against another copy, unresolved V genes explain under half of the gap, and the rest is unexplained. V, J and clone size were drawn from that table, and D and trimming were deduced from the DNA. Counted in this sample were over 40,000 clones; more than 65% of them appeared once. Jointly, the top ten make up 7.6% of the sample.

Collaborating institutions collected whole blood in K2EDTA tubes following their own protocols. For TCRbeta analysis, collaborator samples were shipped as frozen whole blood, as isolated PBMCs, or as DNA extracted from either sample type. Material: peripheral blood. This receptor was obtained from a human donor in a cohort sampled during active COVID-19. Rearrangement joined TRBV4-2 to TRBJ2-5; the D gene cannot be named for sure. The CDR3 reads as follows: CASSQDYYLVGALVETQYF. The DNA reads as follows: TGTGCCAGCAGCCAAGATTACTACCTCGTAGGCGCCCTTGTCGAGACCCAGTACTTC.